What follows are 31 T cell receptor beta chains derived from one specimen sequenced in a study of Ad26.COV2.S vaccination and SARS-CoV-2 variants. The data were produced by immunoSEQ multiplex PCR, yet TCRdb's version contains in-frame clones alone and is incomplete. The repertoire has approximately 400,000 clones, 70% to 90% of them found once; the top ten carry 3% to 4%. The sample's treatment: roughly 18 received Ad26.COV2.S at low or high dose, single or two shots; roughly five received placebo; per-sample allocation not given. Repertoires come from day 63 after the first vaccine or placebo injection. Here the sequenced sample was peripheral blood, taken in a trial of Ad26.COV2.S vaccine versus placebo. The receptor source for this set is a person between 18 and 59 years old who received the Ad26.COV2.S COVID-19 vaccine or a placebo.

The V gene is TRBV6-2 or TRBV6-3, the J gene TRBJ2-7; D gene uncertain. Looked up from germline, CDR1 is MNHEY and CDR2 is SVGEGT. This CDR3 has 11 amino acids. Trimming shortened V by 5 bases and J by 7 bases, and 9 bases separated the two germline ends. The CDR3 loop reads CASSRTEEQYF. The CDR3 DNA follows: TGTGCCAGCAGTCGTACGGAGGAGCAGTACTTC.

The chain combines TRBV5-4 with TRBJ2-3; TRBD2 matches 11 bases. J was trimmed by 8 bases and V by 4 bases; bases with no gene match: 9. The CDR3 spans 15 residues. The germline CDR1 and CDR2 sequences are SGHNT and YYREEE (reference sequence). The DNA of the CDR3 is TGTGCCAGCAGCAGAACCGGGACTAGCGGATCTACGCAGTATTTT. Its translation is CASSRTGTSGSTQYF.

The chain employs TRBV3-1 (or the pseudogene TRBV3-2) and TRBJ1-2, with D possibly TRBD1 on 6 matching bases. Looked up from germline, CDR1 is LGHDT and CDR2 is YNNKEL (reference sequence). The CDR3 contains 14 residues. Trimming shortened V by 2 bases and J by 2 bases, and 9 bases separated the two germline ends. The CDR3 DNA reads TGTGCCAGCAGCCAACTCGGACAGAACTATGGCTACACCTTC. It translates to CASSQLGQNYGYTF.

J is TRBJ2-7 and V is TRBV1. TRBV1 is given as a pseudogene. CDR3 length: 16 amino acids. The CDR3 DNA follows: TGCACCAGCAGCCAAGATTGGTCCAAGTTCAACTACGAGCAGTACTTC. This gives the protein CTSSQDWSKFNYEQYF.

The chain couples TRBV14 to TRBJ1-2; weak D call: TRBD1 (6 bases). V lost 5 bases and J 5 bases, leaving 9 bases between the germline ends. The germline gives CDR1 SGHDN, CDR2 FVKESK. This CDR3 region has 12 residues. CDR3 sequence (DNA): TGTGCCAGCAGCACGGACAGATATGGCTACACCTTC. The encoded protein is CASSTDRYGYTF.

This clone was counted a few times. The chain is built from TRBV1 and TRBJ2-5; the D call TRBD2 from the table was never checked on the DNA. TRBV1 is a listed pseudogene. The CDR3 contains 18 residues. Written as DNA, the CDR3 is TGCACCAGCAGCCAACCCCAACTAGCGGGGGCGGATTGGGCGACCCAGTACTTC. This gives the protein CTSSQPQLAGADWATQYF.

The chain couples TRBV27 to TRBJ2-5, with 7 bases matching TRBD2. The CDR3 contains 15 residues. V dropped 2 bases and J dropped 2; count of bases not matched to a gene: 5. In germline, CDR1 is MNHEY, CDR2 SMNVEV (reference sequence). The CDR3 is CASSLRLAGQETQYF. In DNA form, the CDR3 reads TGTGCCAGCAGTTTAAGACTAGCCGGACAAGAGACCCAGTACTTC.

V usage is TRBV6-5 and J usage is TRBJ2-2; 9 bases fit TRBD1. Germline values: CDR1 MNHEY, CDR2 SVGAGI. There are 14 residues in the CDR3. The ends lost 2 bases at V and 6 bases at J; junction bases unmatched: 1. The CDR3 here is CASSYNRGPGELFF. CDR3 DNA: TGTGCCAGCAGTTACAACAGGGGGCCCGGGGAGCTGTTTTTT.

The V and J genes are TRBV2 and TRBJ2-1; D may be TRBD2 (7 bases). This CDR3 region has 14 residues. Germline values: CDR1 SNHLY, CDR2 FYNNEI. The V end lost 7 bases, the J end lost 0 bases, and 10 bases lay between the germline ends. The DNA of the CDR3 is TGTGCCAGCAAGGGGGGGAGCTCCTACAATGAGCAGTTCTTC. This gives the protein CASKGGSSYNEQFF.

The chain joins TRBV28 to TRBJ2-1, with TRBD2 as a possible D gene (5 bases). Trimming stripped 5 bases from V and 6 bases from J, with 23 bases between. The CDR3 runs 17 residues. The germline V gene encodes CDR1 MDHEN and CDR2 SYDVKM. CDR3 loop: CASSQPGLKLAFNEQFF. DNA of the CDR3: TGTGCCAGCAGTCAACCGGGATTAAAGTTGGCATTCAATGAGCAGTTCTTC.

This clone was observed once. The gene calls are TRBV30 and TRBJ2-3, with a possible D match to TRBD2 (6 bases). The CDR3 has 15 residues. Germline loops: CDR1 GTSNPN, CDR2 SVGIG (reference sequence). Trimming pared 4 bases from V and 3 bases from J, leaving 17 bases between. Here the CDR3 DNA reads TGTGCCTGGATCGGTCCGGGAGAGAAGACAGATACGCAGTATTTT. It is translated as CAWIGPGEKTDTQYF.

This chain uses TRBV9 with TRBJ2-7; the match to TRBD1 covers 10 bases. The V gene's germline CDR1 is SGDLS and CDR2 YYNGEE. The junction had 2 bases not matched to a gene; V was cut back by 0 bases and J by 2 bases. The CDR3 length is 15 residues. The CDR3 spells CASSVEGTGAYEQYF. The CDR3 region has the DNA TGTGCCAGCAGCGTAGAAGGGACAGGGGCCTACGAGCAGTACTTC.

The genes are TRBV19 and TRBJ2-1, with no clear D. Trimming removed 5 bases from V and 5 bases from J, with 7 bases in between. Germline CDR1 and CDR2: LNHDA and SQIVND (reference sequence). This CDR3 has 12 residues. CDR3 nucleotides: TGTGCCAGTAGTCCTATCGACAATGAGCAGTTCTTC. Encoded protein: CASSPIDNEQFF.

The chain links TRBV12-5 to TRBJ2-4; D tentatively reads TRBD1 or TRBD2 (5 bases each). V gave up 4 bases and J gave up 1 base, with 11 bases separating them. Germline V lookup: CDR1 LGHNT, CDR2 FRNRAP. The CDR3 is 15 amino acids. This CDR3 is CASGYLWGAKNIQYF. The CDR3 coding sequence is TGTGCTAGTGGTTACTTGTGGGGGGCCAAAAACATTCAGTACTTC.

The gene calls are TRBV7-9 and TRBJ1-2; D possibly corresponds to TRBD1 (5 bases). The V end lost 1 base, the J end lost 7 bases, and 13 bases lay between the germline ends. This CDR3 is 14 amino acids long. The germline V gene has CDR1 SEHNR and CDR2 FQNEAQ (reference sequence). The DNA of the CDR3 is TGTGCCAGCAGCTTAGATGGGGGTTCGGGTGGCTACACCTTC. Translated, it gives CASSLDGGSGGYTF.

This chain connects TRBV4-3 to TRBJ2-7, with D perhaps TRBD2 (6 bases). V lost 1 base and J lost 3, with 10 bases in between. The CDR3 has 14 amino acids. Germline V gene lookup returns CDR1 LGHNA and CDR2 YSLEER. The CDR3 here is CASSQAPGDYEQYF. The DNA for the CDR3 is TGCGCCAGCAGCCAAGCTCCGGGGGACTACGAGCAGTACTTC.

V is TRBV7-2 and J is TRBJ2-7, with D uncertain. Looked up from germline, CDR1 is SGHTA and CDR2 is FQGNSA. Trimming cost V 1 base and J 6 bases, with 13 bases left between them. This CDR3 comprises 14 residues. The CDR3 DNA sequence: TGTGCCAGCAGCTTAGACCCCCAACTTGGCGAGCAGTACTTC. It specifies CASSLDPQLGEQYF.

The genes are TRBV29-1 and TRBJ1-1, with D uncertain. The CDR3 contains 10 residues. CDR1 and CDR2 from the germline V gene are SQVTM and ANQGSEA. Trimming left V 5 bases short and J 11 bases short, with 12 bases between. Written as DNA, the CDR3 is TGCAGCGTTAGGGAGGGAATGGCTTTCTTT. Translating it yields CSVREGMAFF.

Remarks on this clone: It may be a read error: a sequence one base away is much more abundant. The chain carries TRBV3-1 (or the pseudogene TRBV3-2) and TRBJ2-7, with D possibly TRBD1 on 5 matching bases. The germline CDR1 and CDR2 sequences are LGHDT and YNNKEL (reference sequence). This CDR3 is 13 amino acids long. V shed 4 bases and J shed 5 bases, with 12 bases lying between them. CDR3 residues: CASSPPGRDEQYF. The CDR3 coding sequence is TGTGCCAGCAGCCCCCCAGGCAGGGACGAGCAGTACTTC.

This clone was seen more than once but under ten times. This chain joins TRBV3-1 (or the pseudogene TRBV3-2) and TRBJ1-2; possible D gene TRBD1, 6 bases. This CDR3 region has 17 residues. CDR1 and CDR2 from the germline V gene are LGHDT and YNNKEL (reference sequence). Trimming left V 3 bases short and J 3 bases short, with 20 bases between. CDR3 loop: CASSQAPGGPLDYGYTF. The DNA for the CDR3 is TGTGCCAGCAGCCAGGCCCCGGGGGGGCCGCTCGACTATGGCTACACCTTC.

The rearrangement links TRBV2 to TRBJ2-7; D tentatively reads TRBD1 or TRBD2 (5 bases each). The CDR3 contains 13 residues. V was cut by 1 base and J by 3 bases, with 7 bases left in between. The germline gives CDR1 SNHLY, CDR2 FYNNEI. CDR3 loop: CASSEGGDYEQYF. CDR3 in DNA: TGTGCCAGCAGTGAAGGAGGGGACTACGAGCAGTACTTC.

The chain uses TRBV15 and TRBJ2-1; 7 positions agree with TRBD1. Trimming removed 4 bases from V and 3 bases from J; junction bases left unmatched: 6. Germline V lookup: CDR1 LNHNV, CDR2 YYDKDF (reference sequence). CDR3 length equals 15 residues. CDR3: CATSKGDSYYNEQFF. The CDR3 nucleotides read TGTGCCACCAGCAAGGGGGACAGCTACTACAATGAGCAGTTCTTC.

On this clone itself: The same CDR3 can be traced to other DNA sequences in this sample. The chain combines TRBV5-1 with TRBJ2-1, with TRBD2 as a possible D gene (5 bases). CDR1 and CDR2 from the germline V gene are SGHRS and YFSETQ. This CDR3 spans 14 amino acids. Trimming pared 0 bases from V and 5 bases from J, leaving 9 bases between. The DNA for the CDR3 is TGCGCCAGCAGCTTGGGGGGAGAGGACAATGAGCAGTTCTTC. Protein: CASSLGGEDNEQFF.

The chain is built from TRBV27 and TRBJ1-1; D is perhaps TRBD1 (5 bases). The germline V gene encodes CDR1 MNHEY and CDR2 SMNVEV (reference sequence). This CDR3 is 14 amino acids long. The germline V and J ends were trimmed by 4 bases and 4 bases, with 13 bases remaining between them. The CDR3 DNA is TGTGCCAGCAGTTCTCCTGGGGGGACCACTGAAGCTTTCTTT. As protein: CASSSPGGTTEAFF.

This chain links TRBV28 with TRBJ2-5, with D hard to call. V lost 8 bases and J 3 bases, leaving 13 bases between the germline ends. CDR1 is MDHEN, CDR2 SYDVKM, per germline. The CDR3 is made up of 13 amino acids. In DNA form, the CDR3 reads TGTGCCAGCCGAGGACGCCCCGAAGAGACCCAGTACTTC. This translates into CASRGRPEETQYF.

This clone has just one count. The J gene is TRBJ2-7, the V gene TRBV4-1, with D tentatively TRBD1 or TRBD2 (5 bases each). The CDR3 has 13 amino acids. Deletions cut 5 bases from V and 2 bases from J, with 10 bases between. Looked up from germline, CDR1 is MGHRA and CDR2 is YSYEKL. The CDR3 DNA sequence: TGCGCCAGCAGCTACCAGGGACCCTACGAGCAGTACTTC. The encoded protein is CASSYQGPYEQYF.

V usage is TRBV6-5 and J usage is TRBJ2-1; 10 bases are a match to TRBD1. V shed 6 bases and J 10 bases; nucleotides not matched to a gene: 6. Germline V gives CDR1 MNHEY, CDR2 SVGAGI. This CDR3 has 13 amino acids. The CDR3 region is CASSRQGALEQFF. The DNA for the CDR3 is TGTGCCAGCAGCCGACAGGGGGCCCTCGAGCAGTTCTTC.

This clone is a singleton in its sample. This chain joins TRBV6-1 and TRBJ1-1; the match to TRBD1 covers 11 bases. The CDR3 is made up of 15 amino acids. V lost 5 bases and J lost 7; bases outside the gene matches: 9. Germline CDR1 MNHNS, CDR2 SASEGT. The CDR3 reads CASSLGQGDMNEAFF. The CDR3 nucleotides are TGTGCCAGCAGTTTGGGACAGGGGGATATGAATGAAGCTTTCTTT.

For this clone: Since a much larger clone is just one base distant, this may be a read error. The chain recombines TRBV12-3 or TRBV12-4 with TRBJ1-1, with TRBD1 as a possible D gene (5 bases). The CDR3 totals 13 residues. The V gene lost 5 bases and the J gene lost 0 bases, with 7 bases spanning the gap. The CDR3 here is CASSPTVNTEAFF. For the CDR3, the DNA is TGTGCCAGCAGTCCGACAGTGAACACTGAAGCTTTCTTT.

The genes are TRBV14 and TRBJ2-7, with 10 bases fitting TRBD2. Looked up from germline, CDR1 is SGHDN and CDR2 is FVKESK. The V gene end was trimmed by 4 bases and the J gene end by 3 bases; junction bases not matched to a gene: 6. The CDR3 runs to 15 residues. CDR3: CASSLLLAGSYEQYF. CDR3 coding DNA: TGTGCCAGCAGCCTCTTACTAGCGGGAAGCTACGAGCAGTACTTC.

This chain connects TRBV28 to TRBJ2-3; TRBD1 matches at 12 bases. From germline, CDR1 is MDHEN and CDR2 SYDVKM. V dropped 5 bases and J dropped 2; count of bases not matched to a gene: 14. This CDR3 is built from 19 residues. This CDR3 is CASSPLPGTGGYNTDTQYF. The CDR3 DNA is TGTGCCAGCAGTCCACTCCCCGGGACAGGGGGCTACAACACAGATACGCAGTATTTT. The full variable domain, completed using reference TRBV28 and TRBJ2-3, is DVKVTQSSRYLVKRTGEKVFLECVQDMDHENMFWYRQDPGLGLRLIYFSYDVKMKEKGDIPEGYSVSREKKERFSLILESASTNQTSMYLCASSPLPGTGGYNTDTQYFGPGTRLTVL.